A selection of T cell receptor beta chains follows, all from one sample in a study of cytomegalovirus exposure and HLA in healthy donors. TCRdb's copy holds only in-frame clones and misses some; the assay was immunoSEQ multiplex PCR. The sample shows some 150,000 clones, under 70% of them seen only once. Sequenced material: PBMCs. All receptors come from a woman aged 25 to 39 in good health and CMV-seropositive. CDR3s include the opening cysteine and the closing phenylalanine or tryptophan. Each record gives: J gene, clone size, D gene, V gene, CDR3 DNA, CDR3 protein. A D gene is named only where the DNA matches it firmly. Some rows have no size entry. The others give once, few or many, or a class for an expanded clone.

TRBJ2-7,few,TRBD2,TRBV4-1,TGCGCCAGCAGCCACAATGGACTAGCGGGAGCCTACGAGCAGTACTTC,CASSHNGLAGAYEQYF
TRBJ2-7,once,NA,TRBV29-1,TGCAGCGTGTATAACCAGGGCTACGAGCAGTACTTC,CSVYNQGYEQYF
TRBJ1-2,NA,NA,TRBV28,TGTGCCAGCAGCATGGCCCTAGGGGGTGGCTACACCTTC,CASSMALGGGYTF
TRBJ2-7,NA,NA,TRBV30,TGTGCCTGGAGTAAGTACTCTGACTACGAGCAGTACTTC,CAWSKYSDYEQYF
TRBJ2-1,NA,TRBD2,TRBV19,TGTGCCAGTAACGGACTAGCGGGAGGCCATGAGCAGTTCTTC,CASNGLAGGHEQFF
TRBJ2-3,few,TRBD2,TRBV9,TGTGCCAGCAGCGTAGGTTTAGCGGGGGGCCGTGGCACAGATACGCAGTATTTT,CASSVGLAGGRGTDTQYF
TRBJ1-4,NA,NA,TRBV28,TGTGCCAGCAGCCGCCTGCAGGGGAAGAATGAAAAACTGTTTTTT,CASSRLQGKNEKLFF
TRBJ2-1,NA,NA,TRBV9,TGTGCCAGCAGCGTTAAGGGGTTGGGTGAGCAGTTCTTC,CASSVKGLGEQFF
TRBJ1-1,NA,NA,TRBV6-1,TGTGCCAGCTCCTGGGGGAGGGGGGTCACTGAAGCTTTCTTT,CASSWGRGVTEAFF
TRBJ2-5,few,TRBD2,TRBV5-5,TGTGCCAGCAGCTTGTGGCTAGCGGGAGAGACCCAGTACTTC,CASSLWLAGETQYF
TRBJ2-3,NA,TRBD1,TRBV9,TGTGCCAGCAGCGTAGAGGGCGCTACAGGGGCAGATACGCAGTATTTT,CASSVEGATGADTQYF
TRBJ2-3,once,TRBD2,TRBV6-5,TGTGCCAGCAGTTCTCCGGGACTACCCGATACGCAGTATTTT,CASSSPGLPDTQYF
TRBJ1-5,few,TRBD1,TRBV27,TGTGCCAGCAGTTCGACAGGGCGTCAGCCCCAGCATTTT,CASSSTGRQPQHF
TRBJ2-2,NA,TRBD1,TRBV11-3,TGTGCCAGCAGCTCCGCCACAGGGGGGATCGGGGAGCTGTTTTTT,CASSSATGGIGELFF
TRBJ2-2,NA,TRBD2,TRBV25-1,TGTGCCAGCAGTGATGTGAGCGGGAGGGCCGGGAACACCGGGGAGCTGTTTTTT,CASSDVSGRAGNTGELFF
TRBJ2-3,NA,NA,TRBV11-2,TGTGCCAGCAGCCCCCGTCGGACAGGCACAGATACGCAGTATTTT,CASSPRRTGTDTQYF
TRBJ2-3,NA,NA,TRBV11-2,TGTGCCAGCAGCGTTAGAGGCCAACAGGGTTGGGATACGCAGTATTTT,CASSVRGQQGWDTQYF
TRBJ1-6,NA,NA,TRBV10-3,TGTGCCATCAGCGGAGGAAGGGAGTCCTATAATTCACCCCTCCACTTT,CAISGGRESYNSPLHF
TRBJ2-3,NA,NA,TRBV5-1,TGCGCCAGCAGCCGATACACCCCTCTAGCGGATACGCAGTATTTT,CASSRYTPLADTQYF
TRBJ1-2,NA,TRBD1,TRBV6-1,TGTGCCAGCAGCGGGGACAGGGGGCAAGGCTACACCTTC,CASSGDRGQGYTF
TRBJ1-2,NA,TRBD1,TRBV19,TGTGCCAGTAGTTCATCGACAGGGTCATATGGCTACACCTTC,CASSSSTGSYGYTF
TRBJ2-7,NA,NA,TRBV7-2,TGTGCCAGCAGCTTAGGGGCACCCTCCTACGAGCAGTACTTC,CASSLGAPSYEQYF
TRBJ2-1,NA,TRBD1,TRBV30,TGTGCCTCGCCGGGACAGGGGGATGAGCAGTTCTTC,CASPGQGDEQFF
TRBJ2-7,NA,NA,TRBV6-1,TGTGCCAGCTCGCGGAGTGGCTCCTACGAGCAGTACTTC,CASSRSGSYEQYF
TRBJ1-3,NA,NA,TRBV6-5,TGTGCCAGCAGTTTGGACACTGGAAACACCATATATTTT,CASSLDTGNTIYF
TRBJ2-5,NA,TRBD1,TRBV28,TGTGCCAGCAGCCTCTCGGCTTGGTCTTGGGACAGGGAACAAGAGACCCAGTACTTC,CASSLSAWSWDREQETQYF
TRBJ2-1,NA,TRBD1,TRBV5-4,TGTGCCAGCAGCCTGATGGACAGGTACAATGAGCAGTTCTTC,CASSLMDRYNEQFF
TRBJ2-5,NA,NA,TRBV6-1,TGTGCCAGCAGTGACCAGGGTGGGGAGACCCAGTACTTC,CASSDQGGETQYF
TRBJ1-3,NA,NA,TRBV5-6,TGTGCCAGCAGCTTGGAGAGTTCGGAGGGAAACACCATATATTTT,CASSLESSEGNTIYF
TRBJ2-7,NA,TRBD2,TRBV5-1,TGCGCCAGCAGTGGGAGGGACGGTTTCTACGAGCAGTACTTC,CASSGRDGFYEQYF
TRBJ1-4,NA,NA,TRBV9,TGTGCCAGCAGCGTAGATAAGGGGGTATGGGAAAAACTGTTTTTT,CASSVDKGVWEKLFF
TRBJ2-7,NA,TRBD1,TRBV15,TGTGCCACCAGCAGAGTCGGGACAGACCACTACGAGCAGTACTTC,CATSRVGTDHYEQYF
TRBJ2-2,NA,TRBD1,TRBV5-1,TGCGCCAGCAGCTTAAGACAGGGGTCCGGGGAGCTGTTTTTT,CASSLRQGSGELFF
TRBJ1-1,NA,TRBD1,TRBV6-4,TGTGCCAGCAGAAAAATGACAGGGACCCTGGGGACTGAAGCTTTCTTT,CASRKMTGTLGTEAFF
TRBJ2-7,NA,TRBD1,TRBV7-8,TGTGCCAGCAGCTCGATGGGACAGGGGGTCCCCTACGAGCAGTACTTC,CASSSMGQGVPYEQYF
TRBJ2-2,NA,NA,TRBV13,TGTGCCAGCAGCCCACAAGGGCGGGGATATAACACCGGGGAGCTGTTTTTT,CASSPQGRGYNTGELFF
TRBJ1-2,NA,NA,TRBV6-5,TGTGCCAGCAGACGAGACCCGGGGTCCTATGGCTACACCTTC,CASRRDPGSYGYTF
TRBJ1-4,NA,NA,TRBV18,TGTGCCAGCTCATCGGTGCGGGGGGGGCAGATTGAAAAACTGTTTTTT,CASSSVRGGQIEKLFF
TRBJ2-3,few,NA,TRBV4-1,TGCGCCAGCAGCCAATTCCAGGTTACAGATACGCAGTATTTT,CASSQFQVTDTQYF
TRBJ2-7,NA,TRBD2,TRBV5-4,TGTGCCAGCAGCTTTGAGCGGGGGGTGGAGGGGGAGCAGTACTTC,CASSFERGVEGEQYF
TRBJ2-7,NA,TRBD2,TRBV4-1,TGCGCCAGCAGCCACGGACTAGCGGGGAGCTCCTACGAGCAGTACTTC,CASSHGLAGSSYEQYF
TRBJ1-1,NA,TRBD1,TRBV9,TGTGCCAGCAGCCCTCAAGACAGGGTGGGCACTGAAGCTTTCTTT,CASSPQDRVGTEAFF
TRBJ1-5,few,NA,TRBV2,TGTGCCAGCAGTGGTGAAGGGGCTGAGCCCCAGCATTTT,CASSGEGAEPQHF
TRBJ2-7,few,TRBD2,TRBV28,TGTGCCAGCTCCCTCCGGGACTACCTAGGGGAGCAGTACTTC,CASSLRDYLGEQYF
TRBJ1-2,few,NA,TRBV2,TGTGCCAGCAGTGACGTTGAGTCGGGGGGCTACACCTTC,CASSDVESGGYTF